The 13 T cell receptor beta chains in this list originate from one sample, sequenced in a study of OX40 agonist ivuxolimab in advanced cancers. TCRdb's copy holds only in-frame clones and misses some; the assay was immunoSEQ multiplex PCR. The table lists about 25,000 clones, approximately 83% of them singletons. This material consisted of CD4+ or CD8+ T cells sorted from blood, taken in a trial of the OX40 agonist ivuxolimab. All receptors derive from an adult with an advanced solid tumor such as melanoma, head and neck, liver or kidney cancer.

A few counts support this clone. The chain has TRBV7-2 and TRBJ2-1; D possibly matches TRBD1 or TRBD2 (5 bases each). The V gene lost 3 bases and the J gene lost 0 bases, with 9 bases spanning the gap. The CDR3 length is 15 residues. Germline CDR1 SGHTA, CDR2 FQGNSA. CDR3 amino acids: CASSFPGHSYNEQFF. CDR3 bases: TGTGCCAGCAGCTTCCCGGGGCACTCCTACAATGAGCAGTTCTTC.

The chain joins TRBV15 to TRBJ1-1; TRBD1 agrees at 8 bases. Germline V lookup: CDR1 LNHNV, CDR2 YYDKDF (reference sequence). Unmatched junction bases numbered 9, after V lost 3 bases and J lost 3 bases. There are 16 residues in the CDR3. Here the CDR3 DNA reads TGTGCCACCAGCAGTTTCCGGACAGGGACAGACACTGAAGCTTTCTTT. This translates into CATSSFRTGTDTEAFF.

The genes are TRBV11-2 and TRBJ2-7, with a weak D call TRBD2 (7 bases). In germline, CDR1 is SGHAT, CDR2 FQNNGV. Trimming pared 5 bases from V and 4 bases from J, leaving 15 bases between. CDR3 length equals 14 residues. CDR3 loop: CASSRGGMGYEQYF. The CDR3 DNA follows: TGTGCCAGCAGCAGGGGGGGTATGGGATACGAGCAGTACTTC. Full variable domain (remainder filled in from reference TRBV11-2 and TRBJ2-7): EAGVAQSPRYKIIEKRQSVAFWCNPISGHATLYWYQQILGQGPKLLIQFQNNGVVDDSQLPKDRFSAERLKGVDSTLKIQPAKLEDSAVYLCASSRGGMGYEQYFGPGTRLTVT.

This chain uses TRBV18 with TRBJ1-4; possibly TRBD1 for D (6 bases). Trimming removed 0 bases from V and 5 bases from J, with 10 bases in between. There are 15 residues in the CDR3. CDR1 is KGHSH and CDR2 is LQKENI in the germline V gene. The CDR3 loop reads CASSPPDRRNEKLFF. DNA of the CDR3: TGTGCCAGCTCACCACCGGACAGAAGAAATGAAAAACTGTTTTTT.

V gene TRBV4-1 combines with J gene TRBJ2-1; TRBD1 matches at 8 bases. Germline lookup yields CDR1 MGHRA and CDR2 YSYEKL. The CDR3 length is 16 residues. Trimming cost V 0 bases and J 2 bases; bases outside gene matches: 3. CDR3 protein: CASSQDPGQAYNEQFF. The CDR3 nucleotides are TGCGCCAGCAGCCAAGATCCGGGACAGGCCTACAATGAGCAGTTCTTC.

The chain couples TRBV18 to TRBJ2-3, with D maybe TRBD1 (6 bases). V was pared by 6 bases and J by 2 bases, with 18 bases between. The CDR3 has 16 residues. Per the germline V gene, CDR1 is KGHSH and CDR2 is LQKENI. For the CDR3, the DNA is TGTGCCAGCTCGCAAGGAACAGGGTATCCCACAGATACGCAGTATTTT. It translates to CASSQGTGYPTDTQYF.

The rearrangement links TRBV11-2 to TRBJ2-7; no clear D. The CDR3 length is 13 residues. Germline V gene sequence: CDR1 SGHAT, CDR2 FQNNGV. V lost 6 bases and J lost 2, with 11 bases in between. In DNA form, the CDR3 reads TGTGCCAGCAGTCCGGGCCTCCCCTACGAGCAGTACTTC. Protein sequence: CASSPGLPYEQYF.

The genes are TRBV7-6 and TRBJ2-7; D unclear. Trimming took off 5 bases at V and 4 bases at J, with 12 bases between the two ends. CDR1 and CDR2 from the germline V gene are SGHVS and FNYEAQ. This CDR3 is built from 13 residues. The CDR3 nucleotides read TGTGCCAGCAGCCCCAGCCCGAGGTACGAGCAGTACTTC. This codes for CASSPSPRYEQYF.

The chain employs TRBV10-3 and TRBJ2-7; possibly TRBD1 or TRBD2 for D (5 bases each). The V end was cut by 4 bases, the J end by 6 bases, with 13 bases between. The CDR3 spans 13 residues. Germline V CDR1 and CDR2: ENHRY, SYGVKD. The CDR3 region is CAISGDGYFEQYF. The CDR3 coding sequence is TGTGCCATCAGTGGGGACGGATACTTCGAGCAGTACTTC.

In its sample, this clone is medium-sized. The chain couples TRBV27 to TRBJ1-1; no definite D call. The CDR3 has 14 residues. In germline, CDR1 is MNHEY, CDR2 SMNVEV (reference sequence). With 5 bases removed from V and 8 bases from J, the gap between germline ends came to 18 bases. The CDR3 nucleotides are TGTGCCAGCAGTCCTTTAATGGGTTCTTCCGAAGCTTTCTTT. This sequence encodes CASSPLMGSSEAFF.

This clone is a singleton in its sample. The J gene is TRBJ2-7, the V gene TRBV27; D may be TRBD1 (5 bases). CDR1 and CDR2 from the germline V gene are MNHEY and SMNVEV (reference sequence). This CDR3 spans 15 amino acids. Trimming pared 5 bases from V and 3 bases from J, leaving 17 bases between. The CDR3 DNA is TGTGCCAGCAGTCCCCGTTTAGGGGCCTACTACGAGCAGTACTTC. This gives the protein CASSPRLGAYYEQYF.

The chain links TRBV11-3 to TRBJ2-3; the match to TRBD2 covers 9 bases. Germline V gene data show CDR1 as SGHNT and CDR2 as YENEEA. This CDR3 has 14 residues. The junction had 7 bases not matched to a gene; V was cut back by 9 bases and J by 3 bases. Here the CDR3 reads CASTGTSMTDTQYF. The CDR3 DNA follows: TGTGCCAGTACCGGGACTAGCATGACAGATACGCAGTATTTT.

The rearrangement uses TRBV7-9 and TRBJ2-5, with 7 bases matching TRBD1. Germline V gives CDR1 SEHNR, CDR2 FQNEAQ (reference sequence). V gave up 3 bases and J gave up 3 bases; unmatched junction bases: 7. This CDR3 is built from 15 residues. DNA of the CDR3: TGTGCCAGCAGCTTGAGACAGGGTGGTAAAGAGACCCAGTACTTC. Its protein product is CASSLRQGGKETQYF.